Sequencing of this TCR beta chain was carried out in a study of cytomegalovirus exposure and HLA in healthy donors. Germline V gene sequence: CDR1 MDHEN, CDR2 SYDVKM. There are 15 residues in the CDR3. PCR used 60 Vbeta primers and 13 Jbeta primers. TCRdb's table, derived via immunoSEQ multiplex PCR, lists solely in-frame clones and lacks some. The table has under 200,000 clones, 84% seen once. The rearrangement links TRBV28 to TRBJ1-5; 10 nucleotides line up with TRBD1. Sequenced: PBMCs. The receptor comes from a man aged 45-65 years in good health and CMV-seropositive. The CDR3 DNA follows: TGTTCTATCCGGGACAGGGGTTTGAGCAATCAGCCCCAGCATTTT. Its protein product is CSIRDRGLSNQPQHF.